A selection of T cell receptor beta chains follows, all from one sample in a study of blood T cell repertoires in COVID-19. TCRdb's table, derived via immunoSEQ multiplex PCR, lists solely in-frame clones and lacks some. The data show 200,000 to 250,000 clones, roughly 84% seen once. Sequencing was carried out using PBMCs or T cells enriched from blood (not recorded which). These receptors came from a woman between 40 and 50 years old who had recovered from COVID-19. Each CDR3 is given with its conserved first and last residue.

v_gene: TRBV20-1; j_gene: TRBJ1-1; CDR3aa: CSAHQNTEAFF
v_gene: TRBV5-1; j_gene: TRBJ2-3; CDR3aa: CASSPGGQDTQYF
v_gene: TRBV29-1; j_gene: TRBJ1-1; CDR3aa: CSVVPGNTEAFF
v_gene: TRBV15; j_gene: TRBJ2-5; CDR3aa: CATSRDWAGMETQYF
v_gene: TRBV2; j_gene: TRBJ1-5; CDR3aa: CASSSTGGGNQPQHF
v_gene: TRBV5-1; j_gene: TRBJ2-3; CDR3aa: CASNPASTDTQYF
v_gene: TRBV28; j_gene: TRBJ2-6; CDR3aa: CASSLRLRPRSGANVLTF
v_gene: TRBV9; j_gene: TRBJ2-2; CDR3aa: CASKMGQGDTGELFF
v_gene: TRBV7-2; j_gene: TRBJ2-3; CDR3aa: CASSSNRETDTQYF
v_gene: TRBV30; j_gene: TRBJ1-2; CDR3aa: CAWRKQLIYGYTF
v_gene: TRBV27; j_gene: TRBJ2-7; CDR3aa: CASSLSGTAWVTGGAYEQYF
v_gene: TRBV3-1/TRBV3-2; j_gene: TRBJ2-7; CDR3aa: CASSHGLAASYEQYF
v_gene: TRBV5-1; j_gene: TRBJ2-1; CDR3aa: CASSPEAHPSYNEQFF
v_gene: TRBV9; j_gene: TRBJ2-3; CDR3aa: CASSGASGEGDTQYF
v_gene: TRBV7-9; j_gene: TRBJ1-2; CDR3aa: CASSLSPGRRVSTNYGYTF
v_gene: TRBV7-9; j_gene: TRBJ2-5; CDR3aa: CASSLRGEQETQYF
v_gene: TRBV28; j_gene: TRBJ2-7; CDR3aa: CASSHPGLAGDEQYF
v_gene: TRBV9; j_gene: TRBJ2-3; CDR3aa: CASSNGGPQALSTDTQYF
v_gene: TRBV3-1/TRBV3-2; j_gene: TRBJ1-6; CDR3aa: CASSQALAGNSPLHF
v_gene: TRBV3-1/TRBV3-2; j_gene: TRBJ2-3; CDR3aa: CASSQDLKAGGPSYF
v_gene: TRBV11-2; j_gene: TRBJ2-2; CDR3aa: CASSFTGPGTGELFF
v_gene: TRBV2; j_gene: TRBJ2-5; CDR3aa: CASKGAPGETQYF
v_gene: TRBV28; j_gene: TRBJ1-2; CDR3aa: CASSSPPYSDRPNYGYTF
v_gene: TRBV10-1; j_gene: TRBJ1-1; CDR3aa: CASSESTAGQGGTEAFF
v_gene: TRBV5-1; j_gene: TRBJ2-1; CDR3aa: CASALTSGRALGYNEQFF
v_gene: TRBV19; j_gene: TRBJ1-1; CDR3aa: CASSIFGTENTEAFF
v_gene: TRBV7-9; j_gene: TRBJ2-2; CDR3aa: CASSHFRDTNTGELFF
v_gene: TRBV3-1/TRBV3-2; j_gene: TRBJ1-4; CDR3aa: CASSHNREGATNEKLFF
v_gene: TRBV28; j_gene: TRBJ1-5; CDR3aa: CASSSAFDQPQHF
v_gene: TRBV7-2; j_gene: TRBJ1-5; CDR3aa: CASSLVGGDQPQHF
v_gene: TRBV11-2; j_gene: TRBJ2-3; CDR3aa: CASSLVDRSASGVTDTQYF
v_gene: TRBV10-2; j_gene: TRBJ1-1; CDR3aa: CASSGYGGTEAFF
v_gene: TRBV20-1; j_gene: TRBJ1-1; CDR3aa: CSARGRTEAFF
v_gene: TRBV2; j_gene: TRBJ2-1; CDR3aa: CANLRGDNEGQFF
v_gene: TRBV27; j_gene: TRBJ1-2; CDR3aa: CASSLSAGAGNYGYTF
v_gene: TRBV27; j_gene: TRBJ1-6; CDR3aa: CASSSSAGGPYNSPLHF
v_gene: TRBV5-1; j_gene: TRBJ1-6; CDR3aa: CATSPGGNSPLHF
v_gene: TRBV7-3; j_gene: TRBJ2-3; CDR3aa: CASSLERADTQYF
v_gene: TRBV5-5; j_gene: TRBJ2-5; CDR3aa: CASSLAPRASGAQETQYF
v_gene: TRBV6-5; j_gene: TRBJ2-1; CDR3aa: CASSYLSSFNEQFF
v_gene: TRBV7-2; j_gene: TRBJ2-1; CDR3aa: CASSYRAGASYNEQFF
v_gene: TRBV3-1/TRBV3-2; j_gene: TRBJ1-2; CDR3aa: CASSQGTGYGYTF
v_gene: TRBV19; j_gene: TRBJ2-1; CDR3aa: CASNLQGAYNEQFF
v_gene: TRBV28; j_gene: TRBJ2-3; CDR3aa: CASSSNQGSTDTQYF
v_gene: TRBV29-1; j_gene: TRBJ2-1; CDR3aa: CSVEGTGLNEQFF
v_gene: TRBV10-3; j_gene: TRBJ2-7; CDR3aa: CAISAGTGIYEQYF
v_gene: TRBV24-1; j_gene: TRBJ1-2; CDR3aa: CATRRTGDYGYTF